The subject of this entry is one T cell receptor (beta chain). This clone has just one count. Which antigen it targets is not known. No quality values exist for individual bases; no much larger clone is one base distant. The junction shows trimming of 4 bases on V and 5 bases on J, plus 12 bases between the germline ends. Reading from cysteine to phenylalanine, the CDR3 counts 13 amino acids. The sequence is cut down to CDR3 DNA, 39 bases in frame from base 1. CDR1 and CDR2 were assigned from the germline V gene (reference sequence) as SEHNR and FQNEAQ. This sample was taken from a study of technical replicates of blood from several donors (dated by TCRdb to about 2017). The library was built by means of the immunoSEQ multiplex PCR assay. The clones in this table, taken by TCRdb from immuneACCESS, are in-frame only. Not every clone is retained; where verified, under half of the shortfall comes from an unresolved V gene, and the cause of the rest is unknown. Present in this sample are under 75,000 clones, approximately 96% of which were seen just once. Together, the top ten hold 0.3% to 0.45% of the sample.

Sequences were obtained from T cells isolated from PBMCs. This TCR was recovered from a human donor in good health. The chain is encoded by TRBV7-9 joined to TRBJ2-7; TRBD1 could be the D gene, as 5 bases match. CDR3 protein: CASSSFRADEQYF. In nucleotide form, the sequence is TGTGCCAGCAGCTCGTTCAGGGCCGACGAGCAGTACTTC.